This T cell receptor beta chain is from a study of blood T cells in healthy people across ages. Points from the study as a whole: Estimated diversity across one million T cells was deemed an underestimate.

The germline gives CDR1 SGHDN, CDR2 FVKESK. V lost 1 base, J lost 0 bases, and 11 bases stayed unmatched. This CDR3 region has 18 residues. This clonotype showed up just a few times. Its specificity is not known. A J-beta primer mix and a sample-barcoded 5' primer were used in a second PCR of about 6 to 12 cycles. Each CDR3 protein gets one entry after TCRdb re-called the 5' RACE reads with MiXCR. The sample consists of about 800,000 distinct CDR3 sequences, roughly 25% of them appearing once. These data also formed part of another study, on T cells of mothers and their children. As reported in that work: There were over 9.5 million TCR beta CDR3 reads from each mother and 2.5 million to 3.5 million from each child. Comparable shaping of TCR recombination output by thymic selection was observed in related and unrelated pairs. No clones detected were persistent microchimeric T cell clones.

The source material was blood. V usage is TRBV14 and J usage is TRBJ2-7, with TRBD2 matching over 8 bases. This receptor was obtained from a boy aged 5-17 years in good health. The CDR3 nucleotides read TGTGCCAGCAGCCAAGCTCTAGCGGGTTTATGGAGCTCCTACGAGCAGTACTTC. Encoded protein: CASSQALAGLWSSYEQYF.